What follows are 25 T cell receptor beta chains derived from one specimen sequenced in a study of T cell responses to AZD1222 COVID-19 vaccine. Method: immunoSEQ multiplex PCR; TCRdb's copy keeps in-frame clones and lacks some. The repertoire has roughly 100,000 clones, roughly 88% of them found once; the top ten carry 20%. The source was peripheral blood, collected on day 0 of AZD1222 vaccination. Every receptor here comes from an adult in good health.

The genes are TRBV5-1 and TRBJ2-3, with 8 nucleotides matching TRBD2. Germline V gene data show CDR1 as SGHRS and CDR2 as YFSETQ. This CDR3 has 14 residues. Unmatched junction bases numbered 5, after V lost 6 bases and J lost 2 bases. DNA of the CDR3: TGCGCCAGCACGGCGGGAGGCCCCACAGATACGCAGTATTTT. This codes for CASTAGGPTDTQYF. The full variable domain, rest sourced from reference TRBV5-1 and TRBJ2-3, is KAGVTQTPRYLIKTRGQQVTLSCSPISGHRSVSWYQQTPGQGLQFLFEYFSETQRNKGNFPGRFSGRQFSNSRSEMNVSTLELGDSALYLCASTAGGPTDTQYFGPGTRLTVL.

V is TRBV14 and J is TRBJ1-1, with a weak D call TRBD1 (6 bases). With 2 bases removed from V and 7 bases from J, the gap between germline ends came to 14 bases. The CDR3 runs to 14 residues. The germline gives CDR1 SGHDN, CDR2 FVKESK. The DNA for the CDR3 is TGTGCCAGCAGCCAATTTGGGGGGGCCCTTGAAGCTTTCTTT. Translating gives CASSQFGGALEAFF.

This chain connects TRBV9 to TRBJ1-1; D unclear. V was cut by 3 bases and J by 1 base, with 7 bases left in between. Germline V lookup: CDR1 SGDLS, CDR2 YYNGEE. The CDR3 totals 13 residues. CDR3 loop: CASSADGNTEAFF. In nucleotides, the CDR3 is TGTGCCAGCAGCGCGGACGGGAACACTGAAGCTTTCTTT.

The chain links TRBV27 to TRBJ2-7, with 13 bases that match TRBD2. CDR3 length: 16 residues. CDR1 and CDR2 (germline): MNHEY, SMNVEV (reference sequence). Trimming took 7 bases from V and 2 from J; bases not matched to a gene: 8. The CDR3 coding sequence is TGTGCCAGCAATCGATTCGGGACTAGCGGGACCTACGAGCAGTACTTC. Amino acid sequence: CASNRFGTSGTYEQYF.

The chain recombines TRBV30 with TRBJ1-5; the D is unclear. Germline CDR1 and CDR2: GTSNPN and SVGIG (reference sequence). V was clipped by 1 base and J by 2 bases, with 6 bases between them. The CDR3 runs to 13 residues. The CDR3 DNA reads as TGTGCCTGGAGTGCGGAGGGCAATCAGCCCCAGCATTTT. This encodes CAWSAEGNQPQHF.

The rearrangement links TRBV24-1 to TRBJ2-3; 8 nucleotides agree with TRBD2. Germline assignment: CDR1 KGHDR and CDR2 SFDVKD. The CDR3 consists of 14 residues. J was trimmed by 3 bases and V by 5 bases; bases with no gene match: 3. The CDR3 spells CATSATSVTDTQYF. The CDR3, as DNA: TGTGCCACCAGTGCGACTAGCGTGACAGATACGCAGTATTTT.

This chain joins TRBV28 and TRBJ2-2, with TRBD1 identical over 8 bases. With V trimmed by 4 bases and J by 4 bases, 2 bases remained unmatched. The CDR3 consists of 14 residues. CDR1 is MDHEN and CDR2 is SYDVKM in the germline V gene. The CDR3 protein is CASSSTGATGELFF. CDR3 sequence (DNA): TGTGCCAGCAGTTCGACAGGGGCCACCGGGGAGCTGTTTTTT.

V and J are TRBV4-3 and TRBJ2-3; perhaps TRBD1 as D (6 bases). CDR1 is LGHNA and CDR2 is YSLEER in the germline V gene. With 3 bases removed from V and 0 bases from J, the gap between germline ends came to 13 bases. The CDR3 is made up of 16 amino acids. In DNA, the CDR3 is TGCGCCAGCAGCCAGGGGGCGGCCCCTAGCACAGATACGCAGTATTTT. Protein: CASSQGAAPSTDTQYF.

The chain has TRBV2 and TRBJ1-1; 8 bases are shared with TRBD1. The junction had 7 bases not matched to a gene; V was cut back by 5 bases and J by 5 bases. Germline V CDR1 and CDR2: SNHLY, FYNNEI. The CDR3 is 14 amino acids. The CDR3 DNA reads TGTGCCAGCAGTATAACAGGGGGGTGGACTGAAGCTTTCTTT. This encodes CASSITGGWTEAFF.

The chain has TRBV6-2 or TRBV6-3 and TRBJ1-5; D perhaps matches TRBD1 (5 bases). From germline, CDR1 is MNHEY and CDR2 SVGEGT. Trimming took 0 bases from V and 2 from J, leaving 11 bases between them. This CDR3 is 16 amino acids long. The CDR3 reads CASSYSSRGGNQPQHF. CDR3 DNA sequence: TGTGCCAGCAGTTACTCGAGTCGGGGCGGCAATCAGCCCCAGCATTTT.

The rearrangement links TRBV28 to TRBJ1-5; D perhaps matches TRBD1 (6 bases). The CDR3 length is 13 residues. Germline-derived CDR1 and CDR2 are MDHEN and SYDVKM. V lost 7 bases and J 4 bases, leaving 11 bases between the germline ends. The CDR3 coding sequence is TGTGCCAGCATAGGGCAGGGGAATCAGCCCCAGCATTTT. It codes for CASIGQGNQPQHF.

The chain couples TRBV25-1 to TRBJ2-7; D is ambiguous. Germline CDR1 reads MGHDK; CDR2 reads SYGVNS. The CDR3 totals 13 residues. V lost 3 bases, J lost 6 bases, and 12 bases lay in between. CDR3 in amino acids: CASSENPLREQYF. The CDR3, as DNA: TGTGCCAGCAGTGAGAACCCTCTTCGCGAGCAGTACTTC.

In DNA form, the CDR3 reads TGTGCCAGCAGCTTCCCGGGGACAGGGGGCGACCAGTACTTC. Its protein product is CASSFPGTGGDQYF. V is TRBV7-2 and J is TRBJ2-7; 12 bases line up with TRBD1. V lost 3 bases to trimming and J lost 10 bases; unmatched junction nucleotides: 7. Germline V gene lookup returns CDR1 SGHTA and CDR2 FQGNSA. This CDR3 has 14 residues. Variable domain in full (rest from reference TRBV7-2 and TRBJ2-7): GAGVSQSPSNKVTEKGKDVELRCDPISGHTALYWYRQSLGQGLEFLIYFQGNSAPDKSGLPSDRFSAERTGGSVSTLTIQRTQQEDSAVYLCASSFPGTGGDQYFGPGTRLTVT.

This chain uses TRBV4-1 with TRBJ2-7, with 12 bases fitting TRBD1. The CDR3 is 15 amino acids. J lost 6 bases, V lost 2 bases, and 5 bases had no gene match. Germline CDR1 MGHRA, CDR2 YSYEKL. CDR3 DNA: TGCGCCAGCAGCCAAACCGGGACAGGGGGCGTCGAGCAGTACTTC. Protein: CASSQTGTGGVEQYF.

V gene TRBV27 combines with J gene TRBJ1-2; 10 bases line up with TRBD1. Trimming at V came to 3 bases and at J to 8 bases, leaving 0 bases not matched to a gene. The germline CDR1 and CDR2 sequences are MNHEY and SMNVEV (reference sequence). The CDR3 has 12 amino acids. The CDR3 DNA follows: TGTGCCAGCAGTTTGACAGGGGGCGGCTACACCTTC. Translation: CASSLTGGGYTF.

As concerns this clone: Other nucleotide sequences in the sample specify the same CDR3. This rearrangement joins TRBV30 to TRBJ2-7, with D perhaps matching TRBD1 (6 bases). Trimming cost V 0 bases and J 0 bases, with 9 bases left between them. Per germline, CDR1 GTSNPN and CDR2 SVGIG (reference sequence). CDR3 length: 14 residues. The chain's CDR3 is CAWSVGGSSYEQYF. For the CDR3, the DNA is TGTGCCTGGAGTGTAGGGGGTTCCTCCTACGAGCAGTACTTC.

The V and J genes are TRBV15 and TRBJ2-5; TRBD1 or TRBD2 may be the D gene (6 bases each). From germline, CDR1 is LNHNV and CDR2 YYDKDF (reference sequence). The CDR3 is 16 residues long. V dropped 3 bases and J dropped 5 bases, with 19 bases sitting between them. The CDR3 loop reads CATSRPITGGQETQYF. The CDR3 DNA is TGTGCCACCAGCAGGCCCATAACCGGGGGCCAGGAGACCCAGTACTTC. The full variable domain, completed using reference TRBV15 and TRBJ2-5, is DAMVIQNPRYQVTQFGKPVTLSCSQTLNHNVMYWYQQKSSQAPKLLFHYYDKDFNNEADTPDNFQSRRPNTSFCFLDIRSPGLGDTAMYLCATSRPITGGQETQYFGPGTRLLVL.

The gene calls are TRBV6-5 and TRBJ2-5; 12 nucleotides line up with TRBD2. The CDR3 consists of 13 residues. The germline CDR1 and CDR2 sequences are MNHEY and SVGAGI. After removal of 7 bases from V and 7 bases from J, the junction contained 4 bases not matched to a gene. The CDR3 DNA is TGTGCCAGCACCACACTAGCGGGGGGGACCCAGTACTTC. It codes for CASTTLAGGTQYF.

The J gene is TRBJ1-3, the V gene TRBV5-1, with D unclear. Trimming removed 1 base from V and 3 bases from J, with 11 bases in between. CDR3 size: 15 residues. In germline, CDR1 is SGHRS, CDR2 YFSETQ. CDR3 protein: CASSLSTYGGNTIYF. DNA of the CDR3: TGCGCCAGCAGCTTGTCGACGTATGGTGGAAACACCATATATTTT.

The rearrangement joins TRBV29-1 to TRBJ2-1; TRBD2 is a possible D gene (8 bases). CDR3 length: 14 amino acids. Germline values: CDR1 SQVTM, CDR2 ANQGSEA. V was pared by 7 bases and J by 9 bases, with 22 bases between. The CDR3 DNA reads as TGCAGCGCCGCACTAGGGGGCAGCGGGGGTGAGCAGTTCTTC. This gives the protein CSAALGGSGGEQFF.

This clone is a singleton in its sample. The CDR3 DNA reads TGTGCCAGTAGTAAAACGTCCCTCGCGGCTAGCGGCGAGCAGTACTTC. Its translation: CASSKTSLAASGEQYF. V gene TRBV19 combines with J gene TRBJ2-7, with 7 bases identical to TRBD2. This CDR3 spans 16 amino acids. Per the germline V gene, CDR1 is LNHDA and CDR2 is SQIVND (reference sequence). The trim removed 4 bases at V and 6 bases at J, leaving 15 bases unmatched.

This sequence joins TRBV7-2 and TRBJ1-2, with 8 bases fitting TRBD1. J gave up 6 bases and V 4 bases, and 7 bases lay outside the gene matches. Germline V gives CDR1 SGHTA, CDR2 FQGNSA. This CDR3 is built from 14 residues. The CDR3: CASSSLDRVDGYTF. CDR3 DNA sequence: TGTGCCAGCAGCTCCCTGGACAGGGTTGATGGCTACACCTTC.

J is TRBJ1-2 and V is TRBV28; no definite D call. Trimming cost V 0 bases and J 5 bases, with 10 bases left between them. The CDR3 extends over 14 amino acids. From germline, CDR1 is MDHEN and CDR2 SYDVKM. This chain's CDR3 is CASSLWGGSYGYTF. In DNA form, the CDR3 reads TGTGCCAGCAGTTTATGGGGTGGGTCTTATGGCTACACCTTC.

The rearrangement uses TRBV7-2 and TRBJ1-2, with D possibly being TRBD1 (6 bases). This CDR3 region has 15 residues. The germline gives CDR1 SGHTA, CDR2 FQGNSA. Trimming left V 6 bases short and J 3 bases short, with 17 bases between. Here the CDR3 DNA reads TGTGCCAGCAGACCGGACAGCCCCTCACACTATGGCTACACCTTC. Protein sequence: CASRPDSPSHYGYTF.

This chain connects TRBV30 to TRBJ2-1; 8 bases are a match to TRBD1. The CDR3 sequence is 16 residues long. The germline gives CDR1 GTSNPN, CDR2 SVGIG (reference sequence). After removal of 2 bases from V and 7 bases from J, the junction contained 13 bases not matched to a gene. The CDR3 DNA reads as TGTGCCTGGAGTATCTGGGGGCAGGGGGCAGAGAATGAGCAGTTCTTC. Amino acid sequence: CAWSIWGQGAENEQFF.